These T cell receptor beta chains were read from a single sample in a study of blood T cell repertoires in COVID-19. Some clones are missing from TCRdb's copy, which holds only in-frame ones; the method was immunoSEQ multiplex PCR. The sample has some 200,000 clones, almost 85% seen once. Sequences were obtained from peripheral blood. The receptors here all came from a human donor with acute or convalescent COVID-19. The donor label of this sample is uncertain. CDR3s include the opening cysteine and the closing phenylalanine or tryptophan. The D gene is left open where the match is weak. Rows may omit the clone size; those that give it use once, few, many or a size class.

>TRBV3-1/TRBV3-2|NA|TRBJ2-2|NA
TGTGCCAGCAGCCGAGCCAGGGAAGGCGGGGAGCTGTTTTTT
CASSRAREGGELFF
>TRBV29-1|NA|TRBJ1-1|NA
TGCAGCGTTGAGGGCCGTGAGGGGGTTTCGGCTGAAGCTTTCTTT
CSVEGREGVSAEAFF
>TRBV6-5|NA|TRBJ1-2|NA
TGTGCCAGCAGTTACTGGGTCGAGGGTAACTATGGCTACACCTTC
CASSYWVEGNYGYTF
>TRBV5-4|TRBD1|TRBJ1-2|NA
TGTGCCAGCAGGGGACAGTTAGCTAACTATGGCTACACCTTC
CASRGQLANYGYTF
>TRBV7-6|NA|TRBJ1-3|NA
TGTGCCAGCTCGGGACATTGGGACACCATATATTTT
CASSGHWDTIYF
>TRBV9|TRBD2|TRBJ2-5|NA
TGTGCCAGCAGCGTAGCGGGACTAGGGGGAGTAGAGACCCAGTACTTC
CASSVAGLGGVETQYF
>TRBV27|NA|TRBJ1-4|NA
TGTGCCAGCGGACCGGCGGGGCCGGGGGGTGAAAAACTGTTTTTT
CASGPAGPGGEKLFF
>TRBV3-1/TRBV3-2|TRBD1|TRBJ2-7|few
TGTGCCAGCAGCCAGGGTCAGGGGGCTTGGAACGAGCAGTACTTC
CASSQGQGAWNEQYF
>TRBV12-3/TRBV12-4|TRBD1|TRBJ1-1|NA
TGTGCCAGCAGAGGGACAGGGAACACTGAAGCTTTCTTT
CASRGTGNTEAFF
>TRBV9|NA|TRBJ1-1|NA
TGTGCCAGCAGCCCCTGGGCGGGGAACACTGAAGCTTTCTTT
CASSPWAGNTEAFF
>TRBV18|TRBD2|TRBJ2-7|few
TGTGCCAGCTCACCAACAGCGGGAGGAAGCTACGAGCAGTACTTC
CASSPTAGGSYEQYF
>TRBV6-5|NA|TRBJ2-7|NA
TGTGCCAGCAGTTATGAGGGCTCCTACGAGCAGTACTTC
CASSYEGSYEQYF
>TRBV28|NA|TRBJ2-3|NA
TGTGCCAGCAGTACCACCGGGTTGAGCACAGATACGCAGTATTTT
CASSTTGLSTDTQYF
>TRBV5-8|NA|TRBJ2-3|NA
TGTGCCAGCAGCTTGGTGGGGGGACGGACAGATACGCAGTATTTT
CASSLVGGRTDTQYF
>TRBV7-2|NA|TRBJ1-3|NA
TGTGCCAGCAGCTTCGACAGAAGCTCTGGAAACACCATATATTTT
CASSFDRSSGNTIYF
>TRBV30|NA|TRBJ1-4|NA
TGTGCCTGGGGCCACCCTCAGGGGAAACTGTTTTTT
CAWGHPQGKLFF
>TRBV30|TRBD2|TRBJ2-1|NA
TGTGCCTGGAGTCCTAAGGGACTAGCGGGAGGGTCGCAGTTCTTC
CAWSPKGLAGGSQFF
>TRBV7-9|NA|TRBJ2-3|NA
TGTGCCAGCAGCTTAGCGGGAGCGACAGATACGCAGTATTTT
CASSLAGATDTQYF
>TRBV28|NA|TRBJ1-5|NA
TGTGCCAGCAGTTTTGGTGGGGCGGGCAATCAGCCCCAGCATTTT
CASSFGGAGNQPQHF
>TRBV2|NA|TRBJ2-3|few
TGTGCCAGCAATATCGCGGCAGATACGCAGTATTTT
CASNIAADTQYF
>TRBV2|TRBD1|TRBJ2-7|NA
TGTGCCAGCAGTGAAGGCGGGACAGGGAGTTCGCGGACGGGATTC
CASSEGGTGSSRTGF
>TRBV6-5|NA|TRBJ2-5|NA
TGTGCCAGCAGTTACTACAGCGGCGAGACCCAGTACTTC
CASSYYSGETQYF
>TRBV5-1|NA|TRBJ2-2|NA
TGCGCCAGCAGCCAGGAGGGCACCGGGGAGCTGTTTTTT
CASSQEGTGELFF
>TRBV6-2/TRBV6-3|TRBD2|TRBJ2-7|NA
TGTGCCAGCAGTTACTCTTCAGGGCTAGCGGGAGTCTACGAGCAGTACTTC
CASSYSSGLAGVYEQYF
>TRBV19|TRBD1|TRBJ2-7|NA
TGTGCCAGTAGTATAGGGACAGGGACCCACGAGCAGTACTTC
CASSIGTGTHEQYF
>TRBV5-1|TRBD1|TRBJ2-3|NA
TGCGCCAGCAGCTCCAGCGACAGGGGGGCAGATACGCAGTATTTT
CASSSSDRGADTQYF
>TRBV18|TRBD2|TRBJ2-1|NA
TGTGCCAGCTCACCGGGCCAGCGGGACTACAATGAGCAGTTCTTC
CASSPGQRDYNEQFF
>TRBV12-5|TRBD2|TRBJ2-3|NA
TGTGCTAGTGGTCTTGATTGGGGGGGTACGCAGTATTTT
CASGLDWGGTQYF
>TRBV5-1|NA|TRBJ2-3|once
TGCGCCAGCAGCTTGGGGGCTCAGGTCGGCACAGATACGCAGTATTTT
CASSLGAQVGTDTQYF
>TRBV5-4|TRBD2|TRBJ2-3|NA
TGTGCCAGCAGCTTGGGGAGACTAGCGGGAGCGGATACGCAGTATTTT
CASSLGRLAGADTQYF
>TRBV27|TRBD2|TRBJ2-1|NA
TGTGCCAGCAGTCCAATAGCGGGAGGCCACGGGGATGAGCAGTTCTTC
CASSPIAGGHGDEQFF
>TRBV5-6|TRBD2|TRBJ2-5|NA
TGTGCCAGCAGCTTGGGAGGGCTAGCGGTGGGGGAGACCCAGTACTTC
CASSLGGLAVGETQYF
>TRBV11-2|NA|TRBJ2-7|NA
TGTGCCAGCAGCTTAGCGGCAGGGTATTTTTACGAGCAGTACTTC
CASSLAAGYFYEQYF
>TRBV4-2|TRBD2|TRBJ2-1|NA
TGTGCCAGCAGCCAATTACGACTAGCGACCTACAATGAGCAGTTCTTC
CASSQLRLATYNEQFF
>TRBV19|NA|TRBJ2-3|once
TGTGCCAGTAGCCCTCCGGGACCAACAGGGGATACGCAGTATTTT
CASSPPGPTGDTQYF
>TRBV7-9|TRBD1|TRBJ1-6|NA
TGTGCCAGCCGCCCTTCCGGGACAGAGAATTCACCCCTCCACTTT
CASRPSGTENSPLHF
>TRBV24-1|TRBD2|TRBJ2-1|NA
TGTGCCACCAGTGATTCCGCTAGCGGGAGGTCAAATGAGCAGTTCTTC
CATSDSASGRSNEQFF
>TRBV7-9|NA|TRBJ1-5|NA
TGTGCCAGCAGCTTAGCGTCACGGGGGAGCCTCGGCAATCAGCCCCAGCATTTT
CASSLASRGSLGNQPQHF
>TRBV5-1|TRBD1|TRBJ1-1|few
TGCGCCAGCAGCTTCCAGGGGGGGAACACTGAAGCTTTCTTT
CASSFQGGNTEAFF
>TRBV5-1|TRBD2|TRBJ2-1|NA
TGCGCCAGCAGCCTCCGGACTAGCGACAATGAGCAGTTCTTC
CASSLRTSDNEQFF
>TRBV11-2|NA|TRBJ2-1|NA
TGTGCCAGCAGCTTAGGTAGGGGCAGCTACAATGAGCAGTTCTTC
CASSLGRGSYNEQFF
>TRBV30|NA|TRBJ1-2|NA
TGTGCCTGGAGTCCCGTATTAGGGAGTTTCAATGGCTACACCTTC
CAWSPVLGSFNGYTF
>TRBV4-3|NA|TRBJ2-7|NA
TGCGCCAGCAGCCAAGGGCTCTCCTACGAGCAGTACTTC
CASSQGLSYEQYF
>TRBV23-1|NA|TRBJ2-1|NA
TGCGCCAGCAGTCAACCGGGGATGGGCCGCCGCAATGAGCAGTTCTTC
CASSQPGMGRRNEQFF
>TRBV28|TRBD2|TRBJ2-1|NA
TGTGCCAGCCAAGCGGGGTCGGTCTACAATGAGCAGTTCTTC
CASQAGSVYNEQFF
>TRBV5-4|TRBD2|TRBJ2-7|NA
TGTGCCAGCAGCTTGGCCGGGGGGAAGGCTCAGCTGTGGCAGTACTTC
CASSLAGGKAQLWQYF
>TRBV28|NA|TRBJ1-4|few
TGTGCCAGCAGTCCAAGACGGGTTGGGTTGGAAAAACTGTTTTTT
CASSPRRVGLEKLFF
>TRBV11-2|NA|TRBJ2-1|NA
TGTGCCAGCAGCCCCGCTAGCGTAATGTACAATGAGCAGTTCTTC
CASSPASVMYNEQFF